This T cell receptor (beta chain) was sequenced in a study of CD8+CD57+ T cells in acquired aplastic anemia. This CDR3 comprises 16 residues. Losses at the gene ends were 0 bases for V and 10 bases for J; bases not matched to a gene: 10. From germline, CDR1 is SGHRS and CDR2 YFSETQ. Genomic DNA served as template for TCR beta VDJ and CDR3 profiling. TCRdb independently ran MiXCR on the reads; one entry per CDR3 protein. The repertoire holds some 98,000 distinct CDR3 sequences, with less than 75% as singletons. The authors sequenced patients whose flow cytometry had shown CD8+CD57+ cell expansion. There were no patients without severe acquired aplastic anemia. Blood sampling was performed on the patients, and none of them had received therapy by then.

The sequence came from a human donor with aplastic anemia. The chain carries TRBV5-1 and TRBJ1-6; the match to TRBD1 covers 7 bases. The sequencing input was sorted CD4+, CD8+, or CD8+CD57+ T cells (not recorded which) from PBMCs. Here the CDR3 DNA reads TGCGCCAGCAGCTTGGAGTTGACAGGGCCGGGGTCACCCCTCCACTTT. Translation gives CASSLELTGPGSPLHF.